This record covers a single T cell receptor (beta chain). This sample stems from a study of blood T cell repertoires in COVID-19. Original analysis: Nucleated cell number was recorded as an estimate derived from reference gene primer amplification. Generated by immunoSEQ multiplex PCR, the TCRdb table keeps only in-frame clones and is missing some. The V and J calls and clone size are taken from that table; D and trimming were inferred from the DNA. The sample shows hundreds of thousands of clones, 82% of them seen only once. Allocation to cohorts depended on clinical history reported by the participants. Trimming pared 5 bases from V and 3 bases from J, leaving 13 bases between. The CDR3 is made up of 14 amino acids. CDR1 is SEHNR and CDR2 is FQNEAQ in the germline V gene (reference sequence).

This TCR came from a woman aged 55-69 years who had recovered from COVID-19. Sequencing was carried out using PBMCs or T cells enriched from blood (not recorded which). The chain carries TRBV7-9 and TRBJ1-2; possible D gene TRBD1, 5 bases. The CDR3 region has the DNA TGTGCCAGCAGCCCTCCCGGAGGGGACTATGGCTACACCTTC. This sequence encodes CASSPPGGDYGYTF.